This T cell receptor beta chain originates from a study of vaccination and CD4 T cells after COVID-19. Specified treatment: roughly ten-day PBMC culture with coronavirus spike peptide pools or control peptides (ViraFEST assay). CD4+ T-cell collection from the unexposed donor predated the COVID-19 pandemic (2011-2018). The study sequenced cultured CD4+ T cell DNA using the Oncomine TCR Beta short-read assay. TCRdb reprocessed the PCR reads via MiXCR and lists one record per CDR3 protein. Of approximately 6,600 distinct CDR3 sequences in the sample, roughly 51% were seen once. Germline CDR1 is SGHTA and CDR2 is FQGNSA. Trimming removed 3 bases at V and 3 bases at J, with 8 bases between. The CDR3 is 14 residues long. This clonotype has more than one count but fewer than ten. Its cognate antigen is unknown.

The sequence came from a human donor in good health. Sequenced: CD4+ T cells from blood, cultured in vitro. This chain uses TRBV7-2 with TRBJ2-2, with D unresolved. CDR3 DNA: TGTGCCAGCAGCTTTATGAAGGACACCGGGGAGCTGTTTTTT. Translation gives CASSFMKDTGELFF.